This TCR beta chain was captured in a study of cytomegalovirus exposure and HLA in healthy donors. Study-level background: The 650 to 850 first-cohort repertoires and the 95 to 150 validation repertoires shared the same platform, a later analysis reported.

Only in-frame clones appear in the TCRdb table, and some are missing; sequencing was by immunoSEQ multiplex PCR. Counted here are roughly 80,000 clones, 85% to 95% occurring once; the ten biggest clones make up 0.65% to 0.8%. The study's findings and limits: Cytomegalovirus association was listed for about 180 TCR beta chains.

For this clone: Its target is not known.

The source material was PBMCs. This sequence originates from a young man in good health and CMV-seronegative.

CDR3 in DNA: TGTGCCAGTACCGGACAGGGGCCGGACAAGGCCGACCGGACAGATACGCAGTATTTT. Amino acid sequence: CASTGQGPDKADRTDTQYF. The gene calls are TRBV19 and TRBJ2-3; 9 bases align to TRBD1. Germline-derived CDR1 and CDR2 are LNHDA and SQIVND (reference sequence). With 7 bases clipped from V and 3 bases from J, the junction kept 20 bases outside the gene matches. The CDR3 has 19 residues.